Given below is one T cell receptor beta chain in context. Its antigen remains unidentified. The sample holds no much larger clone one base away, and base qualities are not on file. Interpreted using the paper, the time point label stands for: week 35, safety follow-up. A 20-mer mutant IDH1 peptide at 300 micrograms in Montanide made up each vaccine dose, which was injected subcutaneously together with topical imiquimod. Patients received eight vaccinations in weeks 1, 3, 5, 7, 11, 15, 19 and 23, corresponding to visits V03 through V10. All donors had newly diagnosed IDH1-mutant astrocytomas of WHO grade 3 or 4 that showed loss of nuclear ATRX. The samples were drawn from NOA16, a multicentre, single-arm, open-label phase I trial in Germany that tested a mutant IDH1 peptide vaccine in humans for the first time. The DNeasy Blood and Tissue Kit was used to extract genomic DNA from EDTA blood for TCRB sequencing.

This sample stems from a study of a mutant IDH1 vaccine in newly diagnosed glioma (dated by TCRdb to 2020 to 2022). General notes on the study: Vaccination was initiated 4-6 weeks after radiotherapy alone, or concurrently with temozolomide cycles in the chemotherapy-containing groups. Peripheral blood was collected at six visits: V03 (baseline), V05, V07, V10, V12 and V13. Prior to enrollment, standard therapy consisting of radiotherapy alone, temozolomide alone, or radiochemotherapy with temozolomide had been administered to patients, with the combination being received by most patients. The week-35 safety follow-up was designated visit V12, and the week-47 end of study was designated visit V13. Of the approximately 34 treated patients, 62.5% were male and about 40% were female, and a mean age of roughly 41 years was recorded. Longitudinal TCRB deep sequencing was done for about two dozen treated patients, wherever samples were available for exploratory analyses.

Study-wide findings and limitations: It was noted by the authors that analyses of patient blood samples could not be reproduced owing to sample limitations. Across multiple MHC alleles, vaccine-induced immune responses were seen in more than 80% of patients. PBMC samples for TCRB deep sequencing were selected based on availability. Changes in the top peripheral T cell clonotypes picked up by TCRB sequencing did not appear to be linked to pseudoprogression.

In the germline V gene (reference sequence), CDR1 corresponds to MNHEY and CDR2 to SMNVEV. V and J are truncated by 6 bases and 6 bases respectively, leaving an intervening sequence of 16 bases. The CDR3, cysteine through phenylalanine, is 14 amino acids long. This entry keeps only the CDR3 DNA: 42 bases, framed from base 1. Preparation of the library involved the immunoSEQ multiplex PCR assay. Following the manufacturer's protocol, the hsTCRB Kit was used to amplify rearranged TCR beta chain sequences. An Illumina MiSeq was used to sequence the TCRB libraries. The study's own analysis went as follows. The proprietary platform of the kit vendor was used for demultiplexing, trimming and gene mapping. TCRdb mirrors the immuneACCESS table, restricted to in-frame sequences. Some clones are absent from its copies; in checked studies, under half trace to an unresolved V gene, and the reason for the others is unknown. That table is the source of V, J and clone size, and D and trimming were worked out from the DNA. The sample contains 73,000 or so clones, more than 70% of them found a single time. The top ten hold approximately 12% of the sample.

The specimen comprised PBMCs, sampled from a glioma patient whose treatment included an IDH1 peptide vaccine. The TCR originated in a man between 18 and 29 years old with glioma. In this chain, TRBV27 is recombined with TRBJ2-3; the D gene is possibly TRBD2, with 6 bases matching. The CDR3 protein is CASSRRAIGDTQYF. The sequenced DNA is TGTGCCAGCAGCCGGAGGGCCATCGGGGATACGCAGTATTTT.